This T cell receptor (beta chain) was profiled in a study of cytotoxic CD8 clonotypes in ibrutinib-treated CLL. The wider study: Responses: around 24 partial, 2 complete; after median approximately 67 months, about 15 stayed remitted, around twelve progressed.

Target depth was 1 in 200,000 to 1 in 1 million T cells, about 10x per clonotype. Generated by immunoSEQ multiplex PCR, the TCRdb table keeps only in-frame clones and is missing some. The sample consists of roughly 180,000 clones, under 85% of them appearing once. This clone turned up a few times. What it binds is unknown. General study points: Under treatment, the uncommon public clonotypes either contracted or remained stable.

Germline V gives CDR1 SQVTM, CDR2 ANQGSEA. The CDR3 is 13 amino acids. V gave up 7 bases and J gave up 2 bases, with 14 bases separating them. The chain combines TRBV29-1 with TRBJ1-1; D is ambiguous. The clonotype originates from a human donor with chronic lymphocytic leukemia. The input for sequencing was PBMCs, taken after 24 months of ibrutinib treatment. CDR3 bases: TGCAGCGGGATGGTTGCGCTCAACACTGAAGCTTTCTTT. This encodes CSGMVALNTEAFF.